Below, 31 T cell receptor beta chains from the same sample are listed, as sequenced in a study of blood T cell repertoires in COVID-19. The table came from immunoSEQ multiplex PCR; TCRdb's copy has only in-frame clones and leaves some out. Here the sample spans about 250,000 clones, almost 85% being singletons. The specimen was PBMCs or T cells enriched from blood (not recorded which). Receptors were obtained from a woman between 50 and 59 years old with acute COVID-19.

This chain connects TRBV7-2 to TRBJ1-5; D might be TRBD1 (6 bases). Germline V gene data show CDR1 as SGHTA and CDR2 as FQGNSA. V lost 3 bases and J lost 0, with 12 bases in between. The CDR3 has 16 residues. CDR3 sequence (DNA): TGTGCCAGCAGCTTCCGGGGGGCGGATAGCAATCAGCCCCAGCATTTT. It encodes CASSFRGADSNQPQHF. Together with reference TRBV7-2 and TRBJ1-5, the CDR3 gives the full variable domain: GAGVSQSPSNKVTEKGKDVELRCDPISGHTALYWYRQSLGQGLEFLIYFQGNSAPDKSGLPSDRFSAERTGGSVSTLTIQRTQQEDSAVYLCASSFRGADSNQPQHFGDGTRLSIL.

This clone was detected once. This rearrangement joins TRBV27 to TRBJ1-2, with 7 bases lining up with TRBD1. Trimming took 2 bases from V and 5 from J; bases not matched to a gene: 5. Germline assignment: CDR1 MNHEY and CDR2 SMNVEV (reference sequence). The CDR3 totals 14 residues. The CDR3 reads CASSLGAGGYGYTF. In nucleotides, the CDR3 is TGTGCCAGCAGTTTAGGCGCAGGGGGTTATGGCTACACCTTC.

The chain is built from TRBV11-2 and TRBJ2-7, with TRBD2 matching over 7 bases. J lost 2 bases, V lost 4 bases, and 8 bases had no gene match. CDR1 SGHAT and CDR2 FQNNGV come from the germline V gene. The CDR3 runs 15 residues. CDR3 region: CASSSQGGPPYEQYF. In DNA form, the CDR3 reads TGTGCCAGCAGCTCCCAGGGAGGGCCTCCCTACGAGCAGTACTTC.

This chain uses TRBV18 with TRBJ2-2; D may be TRBD1 (6 bases). The CDR3 sequence is 16 residues long. V lost 6 bases and J lost 1, with 15 bases in between. CDR1 and CDR2 (germline): KGHSH, LQKENI. The CDR3 is CASSPDSRGNTGELFF. In DNA form, the CDR3 reads TGTGCCAGCTCCCCGGACAGCCGAGGGAACACCGGGGAGCTGTTTTTT. Together with reference TRBV18 and TRBJ2-2, the CDR3 gives the full variable domain: NAGVMQNPRHLVRRRGQEARLRCSPMKGHSHVYWYRQLPEEGLKFMVYLQKENIIDESGMPKERFSAEFPKEGPSILRIQQVVRGDSAAYFCASSPDSRGNTGELFFGEGSRLTVL.

J is TRBJ1-4 and V is TRBV7-8, with 9 bases matching TRBD1. CDR1 SGHVS and CDR2 FQNEAQ come from the germline V gene. The CDR3 is 13 residues long. V dropped 9 bases and J dropped 7; count of bases not matched to a gene: 6. The CDR3, as DNA: TGTGCCAGTAACAGGGGGCTCAGTGAAAAACTGTTTTTT. Amino acids: CASNRGLSEKLFF.

The chain couples TRBV6-2 or TRBV6-3 to TRBJ1-1; TRBD1 agrees at 8 bases. Germline V gene sequence: CDR1 MNHEY, CDR2 SVGEGT. Unmatched junction bases numbered 13, after V lost 2 bases and J lost 11 bases. This CDR3 contains 15 residues. Here the CDR3 DNA reads TGTGCCAGCAGTTACAACGGACAGGGTGGCTTAGCCGCTTTCTTT. This encodes CASSYNGQGGLAAFF.

V gene TRBV15 combines with J gene TRBJ1-6, with D unclear. CDR1 and CDR2 (germline): LNHNV, YYDKDF (reference sequence). CDR3 length equals 16 residues. V gave up 3 bases and J gave up 7 bases, with 16 bases separating them. CDR3: CATSSQRVLHNSPLHF. The CDR3 nucleotides are TGTGCCACCAGCAGCCAACGGGTCTTACACAATTCACCCCTCCACTTT.

This chain joins TRBV5-1 and TRBJ1-1; the match to TRBD1 covers 12 bases. J was trimmed by 3 bases and V by 4 bases; bases with no gene match: 4. Germline CDR1 reads SGHRS; CDR2 reads YFSETQ. There are 15 residues in the CDR3. CDR3 protein: CASSPGQGAYTEAFF. CDR3 in DNA: TGCGCCAGCAGCCCGGGACAGGGGGCCTACACTGAAGCTTTCTTT.

The chain carries TRBV7-2 and TRBJ2-7; possible D gene TRBD1, 5 bases. This CDR3 comprises 13 residues. CDR1 is SGHTA and CDR2 is FQGNSA in the germline V gene. Trimming removed 5 bases at V and 3 bases at J, with 11 bases between. This chain's CDR3 is CASSDRQYYEQYF. The CDR3 nucleotides are TGTGCCAGCAGCGACCGACAGTACTACGAGCAGTACTTC.

This chain uses TRBV7-2 with TRBJ1-2, with TRBD1 as a possible D gene (5 bases). The ends were cut back, 4 bases at V and 7 bases at J, with 10 bases in the middle. The CDR3 is 12 residues long. CDR1 and CDR2 from the germline V gene are SGHTA and FQGNSA. CDR3 sequence reads: CASSWGVGGYTF. The CDR3 bases are TGTGCCAGCAGCTGGGGGGTAGGTGGCTACACCTTC.

The CDR3 sequence: CASSHRDRHNQPQHF. The CDR3 nucleotides read TGTGCCAGCAGTCACCGAGACAGACACAATCAGCCCCAGCATTTT. This sequence joins TRBV6-5 and TRBJ1-5; perhaps TRBD1 as D (5 bases). The CDR3 covers 15 residues. Trimming removed 5 bases at V and 3 bases at J, with 14 bases between. Germline V gene data show CDR1 as MNHEY and CDR2 as SVGAGI.

The V gene is TRBV6-2 or TRBV6-3, the J gene TRBJ1-6; D might be TRBD1 (5 bases). Germline loops: CDR1 MNHEY, CDR2 SVGEGT. V lost 4 bases and J lost 9, with 10 bases in between. This CDR3 spans 13 amino acids. In nucleotides, the CDR3 is TGTGCCAGCAGTTTCAGGGTACGTTCACCCCTCCACTTT. Translated: CASSFRVRSPLHF.

The chain carries TRBV5-4 and TRBJ2-7; 10 nucleotides agree with TRBD1. V dropped 3 bases and J dropped 12; count of bases not matched to a gene: 12. CDR1 is SGHNT and CDR2 is YYREEE in the germline V gene (reference sequence). The CDR3 is 14 amino acids. The CDR3 DNA is TGTGCCAGCAGCTCGAAGTCCGGGACAGGGGCTTTGTACTTC. As protein: CASSSKSGTGALYF.

The J gene is TRBJ2-1, the V gene TRBV4-1; TRBD1 might be the D (5 bases). Germline-derived CDR1 and CDR2 are MGHRA and YSYEKL. V lost 5 bases, J lost 7 bases, and 9 bases lay in between. The CDR3 loop spans 12 amino acids. CDR3 in amino acids: CASSYAGNEQFF. The CDR3 region has the DNA TGCGCCAGCAGCTACGCAGGGAATGAGCAGTTCTTC.

The chain joins TRBV6-5 to TRBJ1-2; D might be TRBD1 (6 bases). Looked up from germline, CDR1 is MNHEY and CDR2 is SVGAGI. This CDR3 spans 11 amino acids. V lost 5 bases and J 7 bases, leaving 8 bases between the germline ends. CDR3 sequence (DNA): TGTGCCAGCAGTAACAGGGTTGGCTACACCTTC. Amino acid sequence: CASSNRVGYTF.

The chain links TRBV6-5 to TRBJ1-1; D call uncertain. This CDR3 contains 11 residues. CDR1 and CDR2 (germline): MNHEY, SVGAGI. The V end lost 5 bases, the J end lost 11 bases, and 12 bases lay between the germline ends. CDR3 loop: CASSHRSGAFF. The CDR3 DNA reads as TGTGCCAGCAGTCATCGTTCAGGTGCTTTCTTT.

V usage is TRBV3-1 (or the pseudogene TRBV3-2) and J usage is TRBJ1-6, with D tentatively TRBD1 (5 bases). CDR1 is LGHDT and CDR2 is YNNKEL in the germline V gene (reference sequence). The V and J ends lost 0 bases and 5 bases respectively, with 17 bases between them. The CDR3 is made up of 18 amino acids. The DNA of the CDR3 is TGTGCCAGCAGCCAAGATAACCCAATGGCGGGGGATAATTCACCCCTCCACTTT. As protein: CASSQDNPMAGDNSPLHF.

V usage is TRBV7-2 and J usage is TRBJ1-5, with a possible D match to TRBD1 (6 bases). V was shortened by 1 base and J by 6 bases, with 16 bases between the two germline ends. CDR3 length equals 16 residues. Germline CDR1 and CDR2: SGHTA and FQGNSA. The chain's CDR3 is CASSLVGRRGIQPQHF. CDR3 DNA: TGTGCCAGCAGCTTAGTGGGTCGCAGGGGTATTCAGCCCCAGCATTTT.

The chain combines TRBV7-2 with TRBJ1-2; 8 nucleotides agree with TRBD1. The CDR3 is 16 residues long. Germline V lookup: CDR1 SGHTA, CDR2 FQGNSA. Unmatched junction bases numbered 13, after V lost 5 bases and J lost 5 bases. DNA of the CDR3: TGTGCCAGCAGCCCCACTAGCGGGACAGGATTGTATGGCTACACCTTC. It specifies CASSPTSGTGLYGYTF.

This chain joins TRBV6-5 and TRBJ1-1; 9 bases fit TRBD1. This CDR3 has 14 amino acids. Germline assignment: CDR1 MNHEY and CDR2 SVGAGI. After removal of 7 bases from V and 9 bases from J, the junction contained 12 bases not matched to a gene. The CDR3 DNA sequence: TGTGCCAGCACCCAGACAGGGGGGGCCTTAAAAGCTTTCTTT. Its protein is CASTQTGGALKAFF.

The chain recombines TRBV5-4 with TRBJ1-2; 8 bases match TRBD1. The length of the CDR3 is 16 residues. V lost 5 bases to trimming and J lost 6 bases; unmatched junction nucleotides: 15. The germline V gene encodes CDR1 SGHNT and CDR2 YYREEE (reference sequence). This CDR3 reads CASRDMQGAGRDGYTF. For the CDR3, the DNA is TGTGCCAGCAGGGATATGCAGGGGGCTGGTAGAGATGGCTACACCTTC.

This clone came up once. The chain combines TRBV4-2 with TRBJ2-2, with TRBD2 matching over 8 bases. V was clipped by 0 bases and J by 4 bases; unmatched bases: 1. The germline V gene has CDR1 LGHNA and CDR2 YNFKEQ. The CDR3 is 15 residues long. The CDR3 nucleotides are TGTGCCAGCAGCCAAGAGGCGGGGGGCACCGGGGAGCTGTTTTTT. It codes for CASSQEAGGTGELFF.

The rearrangement links TRBV3-1 (or the pseudogene TRBV3-2) to TRBJ2-7, with D possibly being TRBD1 (6 bases). V lost 2 bases, J lost 2 bases, and 13 bases lay in between. CDR3 length equals 15 residues. The germline CDR1 and CDR2 sequences are LGHDT and YNNKEL (reference sequence). The CDR3 region has the DNA TGTGCCAGCAGCCAATCTCTGGACAGTGCCTACGAGCAGTACTTC. As protein: CASSQSLDSAYEQYF.

This clone was seen repeatedly, ten times or more. The chain's CDR3 is CASSLEGPTNEQFF. The CDR3 DNA sequence: TGTGCCAGCAGTTTAGAGGGCCCAACTAATGAGCAGTTCTTC. The chain is built from TRBV27 and TRBJ2-1; possibly TRBD2 for D (5 bases). Trimming removed 2 bases from V and 7 bases from J, with 12 bases in between. Germline-derived CDR1 and CDR2 are MNHEY and SMNVEV (reference sequence). The CDR3 runs to 14 residues.

This rearrangement joins TRBV19 to TRBJ1-2; 8 bases fit TRBD1. The CDR3 has 15 residues. J was trimmed by 7 bases and V by 4 bases; bases with no gene match: 11. Germline CDR1 is LNHDA and CDR2 is SQIVND (reference sequence). CDR3 amino acids: CASSTGTGALPGYTF. The CDR3 nucleotides read TGTGCCAGTAGTACCGGGACAGGTGCCTTACCTGGCTACACCTTC.

This rearrangement joins TRBV4-3 to TRBJ2-3; TRBD1 is a possible D gene (6 bases). CDR1 and CDR2 (germline): LGHNA, YSLEER. The CDR3 loop spans 14 amino acids. V lost 5 bases, J lost 6 bases, and 15 bases lay in between. The chain's CDR3 is CASSARQRGDTQYF. The CDR3 DNA is TGCGCCAGCAGCGCTCGTCAAAGGGGGGATACGCAGTATTTT.

The rearrangement links TRBV7-2 to TRBJ2-5, with D tentatively TRBD1 (6 bases). CDR1 and CDR2 from the germline V gene are SGHTA and FQGNSA. Trimming took off 3 bases at V and 5 bases at J, with 10 bases between the two ends. The CDR3 totals 13 residues. The CDR3 spells CASSLGQRETQYF. The CDR3 nucleotides read TGTGCCAGCAGCTTGGGACAAAGGGAGACCCAGTACTTC.

This chain links TRBV5-6 with TRBJ2-7; possibly TRBD1 for D (6 bases). The germline CDR1 and CDR2 sequences are SGHDT and YYEEEE. This CDR3 region has 13 residues. The V end lost 4 bases, the J end lost 0 bases, and 8 bases lay between the germline ends. This CDR3 is CASSPTGSYEQYF. CDR3 bases: TGTGCCAGCAGCCCGACAGGCTCCTACGAGCAGTACTTC. The entire variable domain, with the rest obtained from reference TRBV5-6 and TRBJ2-7, is as follows: DAGVTQSPTHLIKTRGQQVTLRCSPKSGHDTVSWYQQALGQGPQFIFQYYEEEERQRGNFPDRFSGHQFPNYSSELNVNALLLGDSALYLCASSPTGSYEQYFGPGTRLTVT.

This clone was seen once. V and J are TRBV6-5 and TRBJ1-2; 8 nucleotides agree with TRBD1. The CDR3 spans 15 residues. Unmatched junction bases numbered 13, after V lost 7 bases and J lost 6 bases. Germline V gives CDR1 MNHEY, CDR2 SVGAGI. The CDR3 DNA sequence: TGTGCCAGCACCGCACTTCGACAGGGGTGGGATGGCTACACCTTC. Its protein product is CASTALRQGWDGYTF.

The rearrangement joins TRBV1 to TRBJ1-1; the D call of TRBD1 is as the table states it, not checked on the DNA. TRBV1 is a listed pseudogene. The CDR3 spans 17 residues. CDR3 protein: CTSSHCRAQDLSTEAFF. CDR3 sequence (DNA): TGCACCAGCAGCCATTGCAGGGCCCAGGATCTAAGCACTGAAGCTTTCTTT.

This clone was seen a handful of times. The chain recombines TRBV9 with TRBJ2-2, with a weak D call TRBD1 (5 bases). This CDR3 spans 13 amino acids. The germline gives CDR1 SGDLS, CDR2 YYNGEE. V lost 3 bases, J lost 4 bases, and 7 bases lay in between. The CDR3 sequence: CASSETVTGELFF. As DNA, the CDR3 is TGTGCCAGCAGCGAGACAGTCACCGGGGAGCTGTTTTTT.